This T cell receptor (beta chain) emerged from a study of blood T cell repertoires in COVID-19. TCRdb keeps only in-frame clones here, not all; method: immunoSEQ multiplex PCR. The table has over 65,000 clones, about 88% seen once. This clone has only one observation. Germline values: CDR1 SGDLS, CDR2 YYNGEE. Trimming stripped 3 bases from V and 3 bases from J, with 12 bases between. This CDR3 is 14 amino acids long. This chain uses TRBV9 with TRBJ1-2, with TRBD1 as a possible D gene (5 bases). This clonotype was sampled from an older man with COVID-19, enrolled during active disease. The sequencing sample was made of peripheral blood. The CDR3 bases are TGTGCCAGCAGCGCGCCGGGAGGGGACTATGGCTACACCTTC. It is translated as CASSAPGGDYGYTF.